One sample yielded the 20 T cell receptor beta chains listed below, sequenced in a study of regulatory T cells in long-lasting Graves disease. Stated time point: persistent/refractory GD, antithyroid drugs over 5 years with positive TRAb. The TCR library was made from RNA extracted from PBMCs. The TCR beta library used iRepertoire HTBI primers with Arm-PCR amplification of CDR3. TCRdb analysed the multiplex PCR reads with MiXCR anew, one entry per CDR3 protein. The repertoire includes about 430,000 distinct CDR3 sequences, roughly a fifth of them detected once, and 13% to 15% sits in the top ten. This material consisted of peripheral blood mononuclear cells (PBMCs), taken when the disease was refractory, from a patient treated with antithyroid drugs. Receptors were obtained from a female donor with Graves disease.

This clonotype was seen more than once but under ten times. The rearrangement links TRBV20-1 to TRBJ2-5; 7 positions match TRBD1. CDR1 is DFQATT and CDR2 is SNEGSKA in the germline V gene (reference sequence). The CDR3 contains 12 residues. V was pared by 7 bases and J by 3 bases, with 5 bases of the junction left unmatched. CDR3 protein: CSGQGQEETQYF. The CDR3 bases are TGCAGTGGACAGGGCCAGGAAGAGACCCAGTACTTC.

This clonotype was seen repeatedly, ten times or more. The V gene is TRBV28, the J gene TRBJ1-2; a weak D match, TRBD1 (6 bases). Per the germline V gene, CDR1 is MDHEN and CDR2 is SYDVKM. The CDR3 covers 12 residues. The germline V and J ends were trimmed by 6 bases and 7 bases, with 12 bases remaining between them. CDR3 DNA sequence: TGTGCCAGCAGGGGGCTACAGGGTGGCTACACCTTC. This codes for CASRGLQGGYTF.

This clonotype was counted ten times or more. The chain employs TRBV6-2 or TRBV6-3 and TRBJ2-5, with D perhaps matching TRBD1 (5 bases). Per the germline V gene, CDR1 is MNHEY and CDR2 is SVGEGT. This CDR3 has 15 residues. The germline V and J ends were trimmed by 8 bases and 5 bases, with 21 bases remaining between them. CDR3 DNA: TGTGCCAGCCAGAAGTCCCCAGGGTCAGGGGAGACCCAGTACTTC. Protein: CASQKSPGSGETQYF.

CDR3 amino acids: CASKLEGREETQYF. As DNA, the CDR3 is TGCGCCAGCAAGCTTGAAGGCAGGGAAGAGACCCAGTACTTC. V gene TRBV5-1 combines with J gene TRBJ2-5; D is possibly TRBD1 (5 bases). The V gene's germline CDR1 is SGHRS and CDR2 YFSETQ. CDR3 length: 14 amino acids. The germline V and J ends were trimmed by 6 bases and 3 bases, with 15 bases remaining between them.

This clonotype came up a few times. The chain is built from TRBV11-2 and TRBJ2-3; the match to TRBD2 covers 7 bases. The CDR3 extends over 14 amino acids. The ends lost 3 bases at V and 6 bases at J; junction bases unmatched: 6. Looked up from germline, CDR1 is SGHAT and CDR2 is FQNNGV. The CDR3 sequence: CASSFGGGVDTQYF. The CDR3 DNA follows: TGTGCCAGCAGCTTCGGGGGAGGGGTGGATACGCAGTATTTT. Combining the CDR3 with reference TRBV11-2 and TRBJ2-3 gives the whole variable domain EAGVAQSPRYKIIEKRQSVAFWCNPISGHATLYWYQQILGQGPKLLIQFQNNGVVDDSQLPKDRFSAERLKGVDSTLKIQPAKLEDSAVYLCASSFGGGVDTQYFGPGTRLTVL.

This clonotype was observed a handful of times. This sequence joins TRBV5-1 and TRBJ2-5; D call uncertain. V was pared by 3 bases and J by 1 base, with 10 bases between. Germline V gene sequence: CDR1 SGHRS, CDR2 YFSETQ. This CDR3 region has 14 residues. The CDR3 DNA reads as TGCGCCAGCAGCTACACCAGAATCCAAGAGACCCAGTACTTC. This codes for CASSYTRIQETQYF.

Only a few counts were recorded for this clonotype. V usage is TRBV6-2 or TRBV6-3 and J usage is TRBJ2-7; D gene ambiguous. The V end lost 4 bases, the J end lost 7 bases, and 20 bases lay between the germline ends. Germline CDR1 reads MNHEY; CDR2 reads SVGEGT. This CDR3 spans 15 amino acids. The CDR3 nucleotides read TGTGCCAGCAGTTCCACCTCGTCTCCTGTCTTTGAGCAGTACTTC. It yields the protein CASSSTSSPVFEQYF.

This clonotype has at least ten counts. V usage is TRBV6-1 and J usage is TRBJ2-5, with TRBD2 as a possible D gene (6 bases). Germline V gene data show CDR1 as MNHNS and CDR2 as SASEGT. CDR3 length: 12 residues. The ends were cut back, 7 bases at V and 7 bases at J, with 13 bases in the middle. CDR3 DNA sequence: TGTGCCAGCAATTGGGGGGAAGGGACCCAGTACTTC. Protein: CASNWGEGTQYF.

A note on this clonotype: It may be a read error: a sequence one base away is much more abundant. V usage is TRBV6-1 and J usage is TRBJ2-2; maybe TRBD2 (6 bases). The CDR3 is 15 amino acids. Germline V gives CDR1 MNHNS, CDR2 SASEGT. CDR3 DNA: TGTGCCAGCAGTGAGCTAGCGCCAAACACCGGGGGGCTGTTTTTT. It encodes CASSELAPNTGGLFF.

This clonotype was detected ten times or more. The chain employs TRBV7-9 and TRBJ2-7; D is unclear. CDR1 and CDR2 from the germline V gene are SEHNR and FQNEAQ (reference sequence). With 6 bases removed from V and 0 bases from J, the gap between germline ends came to 9 bases. The CDR3 spans 13 residues. The CDR3 region has the DNA TGTGCCAGCAGTTTCCAGAGCTCCTACGAGCAGTACTTC. Amino acids: CASSFQSSYEQYF. The full variable domain, in which reference TRBV7-9 and TRBJ2-7 provide the parts outside the CDR3, is DTGVSQNPRHKITKRGQNVTFRCDPISEHNRLYWYRQTLGQGPEFLTYFQNEAQLEKSRLLSDRFSAERPKGSFSTLEIQRTEQGDSAMYLCASSFQSSYEQYFGPGTRLTVT.

This clonotype was seen at least ten times. This rearrangement joins TRBV11-3 to TRBJ1-1; D is ambiguous. V was clipped by 5 bases and J by 7 bases, with 11 bases between them. The germline V gene has CDR1 SGHNT and CDR2 YENEEA. The CDR3 is 12 amino acids. For the CDR3, the DNA is TGTGCCAGCAGCGATGGTGAGGGTGAAGCTTTCTTT. Its translation: CASSDGEGEAFF.

This clonotype appeared many times. The chain has TRBV28 and TRBJ1-6; D not certain. Germline values: CDR1 MDHEN, CDR2 SYDVKM. The V and J ends lost 7 bases and 7 bases respectively, with 14 bases between them. The CDR3 is made up of 14 amino acids. CDR3 nucleotides: TGTGCCAGCACCTCTGGACGCCAAAATTCACCCCTCCACTTT. It yields the protein CASTSGRQNSPLHF.

This clonotype was counted ten times or more. The V gene is TRBV3-1, the J gene TRBJ2-7, with TRBD1 identical over 10 bases. Germline V gene sequence: CDR1 LGHDT, CDR2 YNNKEL (reference sequence). The junction had 4 bases not matched to a gene; V was cut back by 2 bases and J by 3 bases. CDR3 length: 15 amino acids. In nucleotides, the CDR3 is TGTGCCAGCAGCCAACGGACAGGGGGTTTCTACGAGCAGTACTTC. Protein: CASSQRTGGFYEQYF.

This clonotype was counted at least ten times. This chain connects TRBV6-1 to TRBJ2-2, with D perhaps TRBD1 (6 bases). V was trimmed by 7 bases and J by 6 bases, leaving 18 bases between them. Germline lookup yields CDR1 MNHNS and CDR2 SASEGT. This CDR3 contains 15 residues. The CDR3 DNA is TGTGCCAGCACCCTTGGACAGTTCCCCTCCGGGGAGCTGTTTTTT. This translates into CASTLGQFPSGELFF.

This clonotype turned up a few times. This rearrangement joins TRBV20-1 to TRBJ2-7, with 7 bases aligning to TRBD1. V shed 6 bases, J shed 2 bases, and the junction held 7 bases outside the gene matches. Germline values: CDR1 DFQATT, CDR2 SNEGSKA (reference sequence). The CDR3 is made up of 13 amino acids. The CDR3 nucleotides read TGCAGTGCCAGACCGGGACAGACCTACGAGCAGTACTTC. Its protein product is CSARPGQTYEQYF.

V usage is TRBV7-9 and J usage is TRBJ2-2; D may be TRBD1 (5 bases). Per the germline V gene, CDR1 is SEHNR and CDR2 is FQNEAQ (reference sequence). V was shortened by 5 bases and J by 7 bases, with 14 bases between the two germline ends. The CDR3 is 14 residues long. The CDR3 DNA reads TGTGCCAGCAGCCTCACAGGATACAACGGGGAGCTGTTTTTT. Translated: CASSLTGYNGELFF.

This clonotype has a count of ten or more. The genes are TRBV28 and TRBJ1-1; the D gene is possibly TRBD1 (5 bases). CDR1 and CDR2 (germline): MDHEN, SYDVKM. CDR3 length equals 15 residues. With 10 bases removed from V and 1 base from J, the gap between germline ends came to 19 bases. In DNA, the CDR3 is TGTGCCACCCGGGGGAGGACACGGGGGAACACTGAAGCTTTCTTT. Translated: CATRGRTRGNTEAFF.

This clonotype was observed many times. V usage is TRBV10-3 and J usage is TRBJ1-4, with a possible D match to TRBD1 (5 bases). The CDR3 spans 15 residues. The V end lost 5 bases, the J end lost 5 bases, and 15 bases lay between the germline ends. Germline loops: CDR1 ENHRY, CDR2 SYGVKD. The CDR3 protein is CAISPLGGRNEKLFF. The DNA of the CDR3 is TGTGCCATCAGTCCATTGGGGGGAAGAAATGAAAAACTGTTTTTT.

The chain combines TRBV5-1 with TRBJ2-7; 8 nucleotides agree with TRBD2. The CDR3 contains 14 residues. In germline, CDR1 is SGHRS, CDR2 YFSETQ. Trimming at V came to 2 bases and at J to 4 bases, leaving 5 bases not matched to a gene. The CDR3 is CASSFEGLGYEQYF. In DNA form, the CDR3 reads TGCGCCAGCAGCTTCGAGGGACTAGGATACGAGCAGTACTTC.

This clonotype was detected many times. The rearrangement uses TRBV29-1 and TRBJ2-5, with 7 bases identical to TRBD1. The V segment lost 2 bases and the J segment 5 bases; nucleotides outside the gene matches: 2. The length of the CDR3 is 12 residues. In germline, CDR1 is SQVTM, CDR2 ANQGSEA. The chain's CDR3 is CSVETGDETQYF. The CDR3 nucleotides read TGCAGCGTTGAAACAGGGGATGAGACCCAGTACTTC.